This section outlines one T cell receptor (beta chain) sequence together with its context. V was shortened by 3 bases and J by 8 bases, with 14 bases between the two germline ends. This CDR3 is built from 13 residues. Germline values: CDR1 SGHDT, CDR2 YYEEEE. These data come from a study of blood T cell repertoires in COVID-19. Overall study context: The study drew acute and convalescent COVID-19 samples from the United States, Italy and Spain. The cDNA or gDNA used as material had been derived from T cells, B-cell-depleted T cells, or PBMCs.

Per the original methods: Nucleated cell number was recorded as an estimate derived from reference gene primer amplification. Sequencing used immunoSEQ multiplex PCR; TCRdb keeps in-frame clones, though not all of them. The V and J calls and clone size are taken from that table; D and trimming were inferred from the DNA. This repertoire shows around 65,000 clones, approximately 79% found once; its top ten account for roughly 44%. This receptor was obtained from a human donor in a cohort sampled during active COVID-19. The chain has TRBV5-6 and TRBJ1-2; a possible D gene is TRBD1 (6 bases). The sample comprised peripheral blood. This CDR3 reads CASSSQGREGYTF. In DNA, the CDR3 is TGTGCCAGCAGCTCCCAGGGGAGGGAAGGCTACACCTTC. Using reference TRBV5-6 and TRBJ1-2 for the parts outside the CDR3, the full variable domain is DAGVTQSPTHLIKTRGQQVTLRCSPKSGHDTVSWYQQALGQGPQFIFQYYEEEERQRGNFPDRFSGHQFPNYSSELNVNALLLGDSALYLCASSSQGREGYTFGSGTRLTVV.